One sample yielded the 21 T cell receptor beta chains listed below, sequenced in a study of T cell repertoires in cytomegalovirus infection (dated by TCRdb to about 2019). The listed sequencing device is Illumina HiSeq 1500. TCRdb passed the public sequencing reads through fastp at Q25 and MiXCR, retaining productive beta sequences. Under each unique CDR3 protein, matching rows form one entry showing the most common genes and DNA. The sample table contains hundreds of thousands of distinct CDR3 sequences; only one count was recorded for around a third of them. The leading ten clones occupy 15% to 20% of the sample. Taken with the paper, the label for treatment or condition translates to: in vitro stimulation with specific CMV peptide epitopes to enrich CMV-specific T cells. For these TCRs, the target antigens are not known. Sequencing used cultured PBMCs, obtained from culture after CMV antigen stimulation. Receptor source: a human donor in good health (CMV status not recorded). Some clones in this sample may be carry-over from other donors' samples.

In this sample, this clonotype turned up many times. The rearrangement uses TRBV7-2 and TRBJ2-3, with a possible D match to TRBD2 (6 bases). Germline lookup yields CDR1 SGHTA and CDR2 FQGNSA. V dropped 4 bases and J dropped 6 bases, with 17 bases sitting between them. The length of the CDR3 is 15 residues. CDR3 nucleotides: TGTGCCAGCAGCTCCAGACTAGAAGTCATGGATACGCAGTATTTT. Translating it yields CASSSRLEVMDTQYF.

A few counts support this clonotype. The V gene is TRBV5-1, the J gene TRBJ2-3, with D tentatively TRBD1 (5 bases). V was cut by 4 bases and J by 2 bases, with 11 bases left in between. The CDR3 is made up of 14 amino acids. Looked up from germline, CDR1 is SGHRS and CDR2 is YFSETQ. CDR3: CASSLTGPTDTQYF. CDR3 bases: TGCGCCAGCAGCCTAACAGGACCCACAGATACGCAGTATTTT.

This clonotype occurred a few times. The genes are TRBV11-2 and TRBJ1-4; D might be TRBD1 (6 bases). Germline V lookup: CDR1 SGHAT, CDR2 FQNNGV. This CDR3 comprises 15 residues. V was shortened by 3 bases and J by 4 bases, with 12 bases between the two germline ends. The CDR3 nucleotides are TGTGCCAGCAGCTTTACAGGGCAGAGTAATGAAAAACTGTTTTTT. It yields the protein CASSFTGQSNEKLFF. The whole variable domain, remainder taken from reference TRBV11-2 and TRBJ1-4, is EAGVAQSPRYKIIEKRQSVAFWCNPISGHATLYWYQQILGQGPKLLIQFQNNGVVDDSQLPKDRFSAERLKGVDSTLKIQPAKLEDSAVYLCASSFTGQSNEKLFFGSGTQLSVL.

The rearrangement joins TRBV4-3 to TRBJ2-7, with 14 bases that match TRBD2. Trimming cost V 0 bases and J 1 base; bases outside gene matches: 8. Germline V gene lookup returns CDR1 LGHNA and CDR2 YSLEER. This CDR3 contains 19 residues. CDR3 amino acids: CASSQDVPGLAGGSYEQYF. In nucleotides, the CDR3 is TGCGCCAGCAGCCAAGACGTCCCAGGACTAGCGGGGGGATCCTACGAGCAGTACTTC.

The gene calls are TRBV7-2 and TRBJ2-5; D not resolved. Germline V CDR1 and CDR2: SGHTA, FQGNSA. The CDR3 sequence is 13 residues long. Trimming stripped 4 bases from V and 5 bases from J, with 11 bases between. The CDR3 here is CASSSPFRETQYF. In DNA, the CDR3 is TGTGCCAGCAGCTCCCCATTTCGGGAGACCCAGTACTTC.

In its sample, this clonotype was seen many times. The gene calls are TRBV7-2 and TRBJ2-5, with no clear D. CDR1 SGHTA and CDR2 FQGNSA come from the germline V gene. The V end lost 1 base, the J end lost 2 bases, and 8 bases lay between the germline ends. The CDR3 runs 14 residues. The CDR3 here is CASSLGFQQETQYF. CDR3 DNA sequence: TGTGCCAGCAGCTTAGGATTCCAGCAAGAGACCCAGTACTTC.

The gene calls are TRBV20-1 and TRBJ2-1; D is tentatively TRBD1 or TRBD2 (5 bases each). CDR1 DFQATT and CDR2 SNEGSKA come from the germline V gene (reference sequence). Between the trimmed V and J ends, which lost 6 bases and 0 bases, there was a span of 15 bases. There are 15 residues in the CDR3. In DNA form, the CDR3 reads TGCAGTGCCAGGGACCCCTCGAGCTCCTACAATGAGCAGTTCTTC. Residues: CSARDPSSSYNEQFF.

This clonotype was counted many times. V is TRBV7-2 and J is TRBJ1-1; no firm D call. V shed 8 bases and J shed 0 bases, with 13 bases lying between them. Looked up from germline, CDR1 is SGHTA and CDR2 is FQGNSA. The CDR3 sequence is 14 residues long. The CDR3 spells CASPSGPLNTEAFF. CDR3 DNA: TGTGCCAGCCCAAGTGGACCTTTGAACACTGAAGCTTTCTTT.

V and J are TRBV12-3 or TRBV12-4 and TRBJ2-7; D unclear. The V and J ends lost 5 bases and 5 bases respectively, with 10 bases between them. The CDR3 runs to 12 residues. The CDR3 sequence: CASSLTIHEQYF. The CDR3 DNA reads TGTGCCAGCAGTCTAACCATCCACGAGCAGTACTTC.

At least ten counts were recorded for this clonotype. The chain uses TRBV7-2 and TRBJ1-5; TRBD1 agrees at 7 bases. Germline V gene sequence: CDR1 SGHTA, CDR2 FQGNSA. This CDR3 spans 15 amino acids. Germline trimming cut 5 bases from V and 7 bases from J; bases unmatched to any gene: 11. The CDR3 DNA reads as TGTGCCAGCAGCCCCTATGACAGGGATTGGCAGCCCCAGCATTTT. Translation: CASSPYDRDWQPQHF.

This sequence joins TRBV20-1 and TRBJ1-1, with D perhaps TRBD1 (5 bases). The V gene's germline CDR1 is DFQATT and CDR2 SNEGSKA (reference sequence). V gave up 0 bases and J gave up 5 bases, with 16 bases separating them. This CDR3 is built from 15 residues. The CDR3 protein is CSARDPIGAGTEAFF. The CDR3 nucleotides are TGCAGTGCTAGAGATCCTATTGGGGCCGGGACTGAAGCTTTCTTT.

The V call is TRBV6-5, the J call TRBJ2-1; possibly TRBD1 for D (6 bases). Germline V gene lookup returns CDR1 MNHEY and CDR2 SVGAGI. This CDR3 contains 16 residues. Trimming took 0 bases from V and 0 from J, leaving 9 bases between them. The CDR3 sequence: CASSYSGGHSYNEQFF. In nucleotides, the CDR3 is TGTGCCAGCAGTTACTCTGGGGGACACTCCTACAATGAGCAGTTCTTC.

The J gene is TRBJ2-3, the V gene TRBV4-1, with TRBD1 identical over 7 bases. This CDR3 has 17 residues. With 2 bases clipped from V and 1 base from J, the junction kept 9 bases outside the gene matches. Germline CDR1 and CDR2: MGHRA and YSYEKL. CDR3 loop: CASSQNPTGSGTDTQYF. CDR3 nucleotides: TGCGCCAGCAGCCAAAATCCGACAGGGAGCGGCACAGATACGCAGTATTTT.

This chain joins TRBV28 and TRBJ2-2, with D perhaps TRBD2 (5 bases). Germline V gene lookup returns CDR1 MDHEN and CDR2 SYDVKM. This CDR3 spans 16 amino acids. The ends were cut back, 3 bases at V and 5 bases at J, with 16 bases in the middle. The CDR3 is CASSFWYRGNTGELFF. CDR3 sequence (DNA): TGTGCCAGCAGTTTTTGGTATCGAGGGAATACCGGGGAGCTGTTTTTT.

The V call is TRBV7-9, the J call TRBJ1-3; D is ambiguous. Trimming removed 1 base from V and 0 bases from J, with 16 bases in between. From germline, CDR1 is SEHNR and CDR2 FQNEAQ (reference sequence). The CDR3 consists of 18 residues. Here the CDR3 reads CASSLDGPSIPSGNTIYF. The CDR3 nucleotides are TGTGCCAGCAGCTTAGATGGTCCCAGTATCCCCTCTGGAAACACCATATATTTT. Full variable domain (remainder filled in from reference TRBV7-9 and TRBJ1-3): DTGVSQNPRHKITKRGQNVTFRCDPISEHNRLYWYRQTLGQGPEFLTYFQNEAQLEKSRLLSDRFSAERPKGSFSTLEIQRTEQGDSAMYLCASSLDGPSIPSGNTIYFGEGSWLTVV.

The CDR3 sequence is CASIQTGVNEQFF. The CDR3 region has the DNA TGTGCCAGCATCCAAACAGGGGTCAATGAGCAGTTCTTC. This chain connects TRBV7-2 to TRBJ2-1, with TRBD1 identical over 7 bases. Per the germline V gene, CDR1 is SGHTA and CDR2 is FQGNSA. The V segment lost 7 bases and the J segment 6 bases; nucleotides outside the gene matches: 6. This CDR3 has 13 amino acids.

This clonotype occurred once. V and J are TRBV9 and TRBJ1-2; possible D gene TRBD1, 6 bases. The V and J ends lost 4 bases and 0 bases respectively, with 10 bases between them. The germline gives CDR1 SGDLS, CDR2 YYNGEE. This CDR3 comprises 14 residues. The DNA for the CDR3 is TGTGCCAGCAGCCCAGGGGACACTAACTATGGCTACACCTTC. It yields the protein CASSPGDTNYGYTF.

CDR3: CASSHPLPGLPARSYNSPLHF. The CDR3 bases are TGCGCCAGCAGCCATCCCCTACCGGGACTCCCTGCAAGGTCCTATAATTCACCCCTCCACTTT. The chain uses TRBV4-1 and TRBJ1-6; D is possibly TRBD1 (5 bases). V was trimmed by 3 bases and J by 1 base, leaving 25 bases between them. This CDR3 is 21 amino acids long. Germline assignment: CDR1 MGHRA and CDR2 YSYEKL.

The rearrangement uses TRBV4-2 and TRBJ1-1, with TRBD1 as a possible D gene (5 bases). The germline gives CDR1 LGHNA, CDR2 YNFKEQ. This CDR3 is 15 amino acids long. V shed 0 bases and J shed 4 bases, with 12 bases lying between them. In DNA form, the CDR3 reads TGTGCCAGCAGCCAAGAGGCCCGGGGGAGCACTGAAGCTTTCTTT. It codes for CASSQEARGSTEAFF.

The chain uses TRBV27 and TRBJ2-5, with 8 nucleotides matching TRBD2. Germline trimming cut 2 bases from V and 1 base from J; bases unmatched to any gene: 6. The germline CDR1 and CDR2 sequences are MNHEY and SMNVEV (reference sequence). The CDR3 contains 16 residues. The DNA for the CDR3 is TGTGCCAGCAGTTTAACTAGCGGTTCCTTCCAAGAGACCCAGTACTTC. It encodes CASSLTSGSFQETQYF.

This clonotype was detected only a few times. The V call is TRBV28, the J call TRBJ1-2, with 7 bases aligning to TRBD1. Germline V gene sequence: CDR1 MDHEN, CDR2 SYDVKM. V was pared by 3 bases and J by 2 bases, with 3 bases of the junction left unmatched. The length of the CDR3 is 14 residues. CDR3 sequence reads: CASSFVGGNYGYTF. DNA of the CDR3: TGTGCCAGCAGTTTTGTAGGGGGCAACTATGGCTACACCTTC.